Given below is one T cell receptor beta chain in context. A Seattle source enrolled patients during active infection and followed them longitudinally. In the original processing: Counts of nucleated cells, estimated from reference gene primer amplification, were obtained. Assay used: immunoSEQ multiplex PCR; TCRdb lists only in-frame clones, some missing. That table gives V, J and clone size, and the DNA gave D and trimming. This table has about 280,000 clones, approximately 86% appearing once. The CDR3 is 16 amino acids. The junction had 13 bases not matched to a gene; V was cut back by 3 bases and J by 8 bases. Germline CDR1 KGHSH, CDR2 LQKENI. These data originate in a study of blood T cell repertoires in COVID-19. Study details: COVID-19 samples, acute and convalescent, were from the United States, Italy and Spain. T cells, B-cell-depleted T cells, or PBMCs supplied cDNA or gDNA.

The chain joins TRBV18 to TRBJ1-1; 9 bases fit TRBD1. Material: peripheral blood. This sequence originates from a woman aged 70 to 79 with COVID-19, enrolled during active disease. The CDR3 protein is CASSPGDRVKLMEAFF. The CDR3 nucleotides read TGTGCCAGCTCACCGGGGGACAGGGTCAAGTTAATGGAAGCTTTCTTT.